What follows are 7 T cell receptor beta chains derived from one specimen sequenced in a study of blood T cell repertoires in COVID-19. Assay used: immunoSEQ multiplex PCR; TCRdb lists only in-frame clones, some missing. The top ten clones hold around 29% of a sample with about 70,000 clones, around nine tenths of them seen once. Source material: peripheral blood. The source is a woman of 80 years or more with active or convalescent COVID-19.

The chain is built from TRBV4-1 and TRBJ2-7, with D perhaps TRBD1 (6 bases). Trimming removed 3 bases at V and 3 bases at J, with 15 bases between. CDR1 is MGHRA, CDR2 YSYEKL, per germline. The length of the CDR3 is 15 residues. As DNA, the CDR3 is TGCGCCAGCAGCCACTACCTAAAGGGGGACTACGAGCAGTACTTC. Its translation is CASSHYLKGDYEQYF.

The V and J genes are TRBV5-1 and TRBJ1-1, with D possibly TRBD1 on 5 matching bases. In germline, CDR1 is SGHRS, CDR2 YFSETQ. The CDR3 contains 14 residues. V was trimmed by 0 bases and J by 0 bases, leaving 6 bases between them. This chain's CDR3 is CASSLGGMNTEAFF. The CDR3 DNA follows: TGCGCCAGCAGCTTGGGGGGCATGAACACTGAAGCTTTCTTT.

The chain carries TRBV28 and TRBJ2-5; the D is unclear. Trimming shortened V by 5 bases and J by 5 bases, and 15 bases separated the two germline ends. CDR3 length: 14 amino acids. Germline CDR1 MDHEN, CDR2 SYDVKM. CDR3 amino acids: CASSPSFGGETQYF. The CDR3 bases are TGTGCCAGCAGTCCAAGCTTCGGCGGCGAGACCCAGTACTTC. Combining the CDR3 with reference TRBV28 and TRBJ2-5 gives the whole variable domain DVKVTQSSRYLVKRTGEKVFLECVQDMDHENMFWYRQDPGLGLRLIYFSYDVKMKEKGDIPEGYSVSREKKERFSLILESASTNQTSMYLCASSPSFGGETQYFGPGTRLLVL.

The chain recombines TRBV6-5 with TRBJ2-4; 10 bases align to TRBD1. J gave up 8 bases and V 0 bases, and 4 bases lay outside the gene matches. Germline values: CDR1 MNHEY, CDR2 SVGAGI. The CDR3 is 15 residues long. The CDR3 loop is CASSYSTGGSHIQYF. The DNA of the CDR3 is TGTGCCAGCAGTTACTCGACAGGGGGCAGTCACATTCAGTACTTC.

The V call is TRBV7-2, the J call TRBJ1-5; D might be TRBD1 (6 bases). Germline V gene sequence: CDR1 SGHTA, CDR2 FQGNSA. CDR3 length: 15 amino acids. V was shortened by 1 base and J by 6 bases, with 13 bases between the two germline ends. CDR3: CASSLEGGYGQPQHF. As DNA, the CDR3 is TGTGCCAGCAGCTTAGAGGGGGGGTACGGTCAGCCCCAGCATTTT.

V usage is TRBV6-1 and J usage is TRBJ2-2; 8 bases align to TRBD2. V lost 0 bases to trimming and J lost 6 bases; unmatched junction nucleotides: 18. Germline V gene lookup returns CDR1 MNHNS and CDR2 SASEGT. This CDR3 contains 20 residues. For the CDR3, the DNA is TGTGCCAGCAGTGAAGCGGAGAATCGGTTTAGCGGGGTTGTGGCCGGGGAGCTGTTTTTT. Amino acid sequence: CASSEAENRFSGVVAGELFF.

J is TRBJ1-6 and V is TRBV12-3 or TRBV12-4; perhaps TRBD1 as D (6 bases). The CDR3 runs 13 residues. V was pared by 5 bases and J by 11 bases, with 13 bases between. DNA of the CDR3: TGTGCCAGCAGTCTAAGGCAGGGGACACCCCTCCACTTT. Residues: CASSLRQGTPLHF.